Presented here are 28 T cell receptor beta chains from one specimen sequenced in a study of T cell responses to AZD1222 COVID-19 vaccine (dated by TCRdb to the early 2020s). The intended sense of this specimen's time point label: baseline before first vaccination. The meaning of the sample's treatment or condition label: meningococcal conjugate vaccine given as trial control. The method behind the library was the immunoSEQ multiplex PCR assay. Sourced from immuneACCESS, this table was stored by TCRdb with only in-frame sequences that have V and J called. A share of the clones is absent; for the studies checked, an unresolved V gene accounts for under half, and the remainder has no known explanation. The sample profile shows 77,000 or so clones; 90% to 95% of them were found once. The ten largest clones take up around 7.1% of the sample. Sequenced material: peripheral blood, taken on day 0 of MenACWY control vaccination. The receptors shown here come from an adult in good health.

This clone was seen only once. The genes are TRBV9 and TRBJ2-5, with D uncertain. This CDR3 region has 15 residues. Looked up from germline, CDR1 is SGDLS and CDR2 is YYNGEE. With 0 bases removed from V and 5 bases from J, the gap between germline ends came to 14 bases. The CDR3 sequence is CASSVDLGSVETQYF. As DNA, the CDR3 is TGTGCCAGCAGCGTAGACCTGGGCAGCGTGGAGACCCAGTACTTC.

V and J are TRBV12-3 or TRBV12-4 and TRBJ1-6; no firm D call. CDR3 length equals 13 residues. Trimming cost V 5 bases and J 7 bases, with 9 bases left between them. CDR3 sequence (DNA): TGTGCCAGCAGTCGCCAACAGAATTCACCCCTCCACTTT. It encodes CASSRQQNSPLHF.

The chain combines TRBV15 with TRBJ1-4; possible D gene TRBD1, 5 bases. This CDR3 comprises 15 residues. The germline CDR1 and CDR2 sequences are LNHNV and YYDKDF (reference sequence). Trimming removed 2 bases from V and 5 bases from J, with 12 bases in between. The CDR3 protein is CATSRPGAENEKLFF. The CDR3 nucleotides are TGTGCCACCAGCAGACCCGGGGCAGAAAATGAAAAACTGTTTTTT.

The chain employs TRBV28 and TRBJ1-4; no definite D call. CDR3 length: 14 amino acids. Germline V gene sequence: CDR1 MDHEN, CDR2 SYDVKM. The ends were cut back, 2 bases at V and 0 bases at J, with 4 bases in the middle. CDR3 loop: CASSLPTTNEKLFF. CDR3 nucleotides: TGTGCCAGCAGTTTACCCACAACTAATGAAAAACTGTTTTTT.

The rearrangement uses TRBV18 and TRBJ1-2; D may be TRBD1 (6 bases). Per the germline V gene, CDR1 is KGHSH and CDR2 is LQKENI. CDR3 size: 15 residues. V was cut by 3 bases and J by 4 bases, with 15 bases left in between. CDR3 sequence: CASSPQQGSSYGYTF. DNA of the CDR3: TGTGCCAGCTCACCGCAACAGGGTTCTAGCTATGGCTACACCTTC.

V gene TRBV5-1 combines with J gene TRBJ1-3; 8 bases line up with TRBD1. CDR3 length equals 18 residues. The V gene's germline CDR1 is SGHRS and CDR2 YFSETQ. With 4 bases clipped from V and 4 bases from J, the junction kept 16 bases outside the gene matches. CDR3 DNA sequence: TGCGCCAGCAGCCCTACCGTGACTAGGACAGGGCCGGGAAACACCATATATTTT. This gives the protein CASSPTVTRTGPGNTIYF.

This clone was seen only once. The junction shows a germline mismatch at one end, possibly a read error. V is TRBV9 and J is TRBJ2-5; 7 nucleotides match TRBD1. CDR1 is SGDLS and CDR2 is YYNGEE in the germline V gene. CDR3 length equals 13 residues. The CDR3 region is CASSESDRAPVNF. CDR3 sequence (DNA): TGTGCCAGCAGCGAAAGTGACAGGGCCCCAGTTAACTTC.

The chain has TRBV19 and TRBJ1-5; 7 positions match TRBD1. This CDR3 region has 14 residues. V lost 6 bases and J lost 9; bases outside the gene matches: 11. Germline lookup yields CDR1 LNHDA and CDR2 SQIVND (reference sequence). The CDR3 loop is CASRPGQSMRPQHF. The CDR3 region has the DNA TGTGCCAGTAGACCGGGACAGTCAATGAGGCCCCAGCATTTT.

This chain connects TRBV9 to TRBJ2-1; 11 bases agree with TRBD2. Germline-derived CDR1 and CDR2 are SGDLS and YYNGEE. V trimming: 4 bases; J trimming: 4 bases; junction bases outside the gene matches: 7. The CDR3 length is 16 residues. The CDR3 DNA reads as TGTGCCAGCAGCCCTTCTAGCGGGGGGACATACAATGAGCAGTTCTTC. Translating it yields CASSPSSGGTYNEQFF.

For the CDR3, the DNA is TGTGCCAGTAGAAATAGGGGGGCCTCACAAGAGACCCAGTACTTC. This encodes CASRNRGASQETQYF. This chain connects TRBV19 to TRBJ2-5, with D perhaps matching TRBD1 or TRBD2 (6 bases each). V was trimmed by 6 bases and J by 2 bases, leaving 16 bases between them. Per the germline V gene, CDR1 is LNHDA and CDR2 is SQIVND (reference sequence). The CDR3 length is 15 residues. Variable domain in full (rest from reference TRBV19 and TRBJ2-5): DGGITQSPKYLFRKEGQNVTLSCEQNLNHDAMYWYRQDPGQGLRLIYYSQIVNDFQKGDIAEGYSVSREKKESFPLTVTSAQKNPTAFYLCASRNRGASQETQYFGPGTRLLVL.

This clone was counted only a few times. The J gene is TRBJ2-1, the V gene TRBV4-2, with TRBD2 matching over 8 bases. Germline CDR1 LGHNA, CDR2 YNFKEQ. Unmatched junction bases numbered 7, after V lost 0 bases and J lost 9 bases. The CDR3 covers 15 residues. CDR3: CASSQDQLAGAEQFF. In nucleotides, the CDR3 is TGTGCCAGCAGCCAAGATCAGCTAGCGGGCGCTGAGCAGTTCTTC.

This chain links TRBV18 with TRBJ1-1; TRBD1 aligns across 7 bases. The ends lost 6 bases at V and 5 bases at J; junction bases unmatched: 3. The germline gives CDR1 KGHSH, CDR2 LQKENI. There are 12 residues in the CDR3. CDR3 sequence reads: CASSQQGTEAFF. DNA of the CDR3: TGTGCCAGCTCGCAACAGGGGACTGAAGCTTTCTTT. The full variable domain, in which reference TRBV18 and TRBJ1-1 provide the parts outside the CDR3, is NAGVMQNPRHLVRRRGQEARLRCSPMKGHSHVYWYRQLPEEGLKFMVYLQKENIIDESGMPKERFSAEFPKEGPSILRIQQVVRGDSAAYFCASSQQGTEAFFGQGTRLTVV.

The V call is TRBV11-2, the J call TRBJ1-4; D is undetermined. Germline V gives CDR1 SGHAT, CDR2 FQNNGV. The CDR3 spans 12 residues. Trimming removed 3 bases at V and 7 bases at J, with 6 bases between. In DNA, the CDR3 is TGTGCCAGCAGCTTGGCTCGTGAAAAACTGTTTTTT. Protein product: CASSLAREKLFF.

The chain couples TRBV6-5 to TRBJ2-5, with 12 nucleotides matching TRBD2. The CDR3 sequence is 14 residues long. Trimming took 6 bases from V and 5 from J; bases not matched to a gene: 4. The germline V gene encodes CDR1 MNHEY and CDR2 SVGAGI. The CDR3 DNA follows: TGTGCCAGCAGCCTAGCGGGAGGGCCGGAGACCCAGTACTTC. Its translation: CASSLAGGPETQYF.

V is TRBV20-1 and J is TRBJ2-7; 7 bases fit TRBD2. The V and J ends lost 3 bases and 4 bases, in that order; junction bases with no gene match: 15. Germline CDR1 and CDR2: DFQATT and SNEGSKA (reference sequence). The CDR3 covers 16 residues. The CDR3 spells CSASQGGRVVLYEQYF. CDR3 nucleotide sequence: TGCAGTGCTAGTCAGGGCGGGAGAGTTGTTTTGTACGAGCAGTACTTC.

This chain joins TRBV19 and TRBJ2-1; the match to TRBD2 covers 10 bases. V shed 9 bases, J shed 5 bases, and the junction held 7 bases outside the gene matches. The CDR3 runs 14 residues. Germline values: CDR1 LNHDA, CDR2 SQIVND (reference sequence). CDR3 nucleotide sequence: TGTGCCAGCAACCAGCGGGGGGGAAACAATGAGCAGTTCTTC. Protein product: CASNQRGGNNEQFF.

The chain's CDR3 is CASNSLLGSPLHF. In nucleotides, the CDR3 is TGTGCCAGCAACAGCCTCCTGGGTTCACCCCTCCACTTT. The V and J genes are TRBV28 and TRBJ1-6; no clear D gene. The CDR3 runs 13 residues. CDR1 is MDHEN, CDR2 SYDVKM, per germline. The V end lost 7 bases, the J end lost 9 bases, and 13 bases lay between the germline ends.

The chain is built from TRBV24-1 and TRBJ1-2, with D unclear. Trimming shortened V by 3 bases and J by 8 bases, and 12 bases separated the two germline ends. CDR1 is KGHDR, CDR2 SFDVKD, per germline. This CDR3 comprises 13 residues. The CDR3 loop reads CATSDLPEGGYTF. CDR3 bases: TGTGCCACCAGTGATCTTCCGGAAGGAGGCTACACCTTC.

The gene calls are TRBV19 and TRBJ2-1; D unresolved. Germline loops: CDR1 LNHDA, CDR2 SQIVND (reference sequence). The CDR3 spans 14 residues. Trimming removed 1 base at V and 4 bases at J, with 8 bases between. Here the CDR3 DNA reads TGTGCCAGTAGTATAGGAAATAGTTACAATGAGCAGTTCTTC. Its protein is CASSIGNSYNEQFF.

In its sample, this clone was seen a few times. The V and J genes are TRBV7-2 and TRBJ2-7; 9 nucleotides line up with TRBD2. The CDR3 spans 14 residues. The trim removed 8 bases at V and 3 bases at J, leaving 8 bases unmatched. Germline lookup yields CDR1 SGHTA and CDR2 FQGNSA. This CDR3 is CASGLAGGIYEQYF. CDR3 nucleotide sequence: TGTGCCAGCGGGCTGGCGGGAGGGATCTACGAGCAGTACTTC. The entire variable domain, with the rest obtained from reference TRBV7-2 and TRBJ2-7, is as follows: GAGVSQSPSNKVTEKGKDVELRCDPISGHTALYWYRQSLGQGLEFLIYFQGNSAPDKSGLPSDRFSAERTGGSVSTLTIQRTQQEDSAVYLCASGLAGGIYEQYFGPGTRLTVT.

The gene calls are TRBV7-2 and TRBJ1-2; 7 nucleotides agree with TRBD1. This CDR3 is 15 amino acids long. J was trimmed by 0 bases and V by 5 bases; bases with no gene match: 6. Germline-derived CDR1 and CDR2 are SGHTA and FQGNSA. This CDR3 reads CASSIGTAANYGYTF. The CDR3, as DNA: TGTGCCAGCAGCATAGGGACAGCCGCTAACTATGGCTACACCTTC.

The rearrangement uses TRBV2 and TRBJ2-2, with D hard to call. The CDR3 runs to 12 residues. Trimming removed 3 bases from V and 7 bases from J, with 6 bases in between. Germline CDR1 and CDR2: SNHLY and FYNNEI. This CDR3 reads CASSDNGGELFF. CDR3 DNA sequence: TGTGCCAGCAGTGATAATGGCGGGGAGCTGTTTTTT. The full variable domain, completed using reference TRBV2 and TRBJ2-2, is EPEVTQTPSHQVTQMGQEVILRCVPISNHLYFYWYRQILGQKVEFLVSFYNNEISEKSEIFDDQFSVERPDGSNFTLKIRSTKLEDSAMYFCASSDNGGELFFGEGSRLTVL.

The chain links TRBV7-9 to TRBJ2-1; unclear D gene. Trimming pared 5 bases from V and 5 bases from J, leaving 7 bases between. Per the germline V gene, CDR1 is SEHNR and CDR2 is FQNEAQ (reference sequence). CDR3 length: 12 residues. Here the CDR3 reads CASSAVDNEQFF. For the CDR3, the DNA is TGTGCCAGCAGCGCCGTAGACAATGAGCAGTTCTTC.

V is TRBV29-1 and J is TRBJ2-7; D possibly matches TRBD1 or TRBD2 (5 bases each). This CDR3 is 13 amino acids long. The V and J ends lost 5 bases and 3 bases respectively, with 14 bases between them. CDR1 SQVTM and CDR2 ANQGSEA come from the germline V gene. The CDR3 DNA reads TGCAGCGTTACACCGGGACCGGGCTACGAGCAGTACTTC. It specifies CSVTPGPGYEQYF.

The chain has TRBV7-3 and TRBJ2-7; D is possibly TRBD2 (5 bases). The germline V and J ends were trimmed by 1 base and 2 bases, with 15 bases remaining between them. Germline CDR1 reads SGHTA; CDR2 reads FQGTGA. This CDR3 spans 16 amino acids. The CDR3: CASSLIGSPGAYEQYF. The CDR3 DNA sequence: TGTGCCAGCAGCTTAATTGGCTCCCCCGGGGCCTACGAGCAGTACTTC.

The V and J genes are TRBV12-3 or TRBV12-4 and TRBJ2-5; maybe TRBD2 (6 bases). This CDR3 has 13 amino acids. V gave up 3 bases and J gave up 7 bases, with 12 bases separating them. In nucleotides, the CDR3 is TGTGCCAGCAGTTTTCGGGACGGGGGGACCCAGTACTTC. Translation gives CASSFRDGGTQYF.

The V call is TRBV30, the J call TRBJ2-7; D tentatively reads TRBD1 or TRBD2 (5 bases each). V lost 2 bases to trimming and J lost 4 bases, with 15 bases between them. The CDR3 has 14 amino acids. The germline V gene encodes CDR1 GTSNPN and CDR2 SVGIG (reference sequence). CDR3 amino acids: CAWSSSGGGYEQYF. The CDR3 region has the DNA TGTGCCTGGAGTTCTAGTGGGGGTGGTTACGAGCAGTACTTC.

The chain links TRBV7-3 to TRBJ2-3, with 8 positions matching TRBD2. The CDR3 extends over 15 amino acids. J gave up 5 bases and V 2 bases, and 6 bases lay outside the gene matches. Looked up from germline, CDR1 is SGHTA and CDR2 is FQGTGA. CDR3: CASSLGILAGDTQYF. CDR3 in DNA: TGTGCCAGCAGCTTAGGGATCCTAGCGGGAGATACGCAGTATTTT.